Described below is a single T cell receptor (beta chain) sequence and its context. Patients from Seattle were sampled longitudinally, starting during active infection. Trimming took 10 bases from V and 4 from J; bases not matched to a gene: 8. This CDR3 has 16 residues. Germline CDR1 is MDHEN and CDR2 is SYDVKM. The data were taken from a study of blood T cell repertoires in COVID-19. Assay: immunoSEQ multiplex PCR; the TCRdb copy retains only in-frame clones and omits some. Of fewer than 300,000 clones listed, approximately 84% are singletons. Specimen: peripheral blood. The rearrangement uses TRBV28 and TRBJ2-3; the match to TRBD2 covers 16 bases. The source of this sequence is a human donor with COVID-19, enrolled during active disease. The donor label of this sample is uncertain. CDR3 loop: CATGLAGGLRADTQYF. The CDR3 DNA follows: TGTGCCACGGGACTAGCGGGAGGGCTTAGGGCAGATACGCAGTATTTT. Based on the CDR3 plus reference TRBV28 and TRBJ2-3, the full variable domain is DVKVTQSSRYLVKRTGEKVFLECVQDMDHENMFWYRQDPGLGLRLIYFSYDVKMKEKGDIPEGYSVSREKKERFSLILESASTNQTSMYLCATGLAGGLRADTQYFGPGTRLTVL.